These 29 T cell receptor beta chains came from one sample sequenced in a study of blood T cell repertoires in COVID-19. Clones were sequenced by immunoSEQ multiplex PCR, and TCRdb holds only the in-frame ones, with some missing. In the table there are roughly 60,000 clones, about 81% of which are singletons. Sequenced: peripheral blood. These receptors originate from a man aged 80 or over with acute or convalescent COVID-19.

The V call is TRBV29-1, the J call TRBJ1-2; 7 bases map to TRBD1. Unmatched junction bases numbered 6, after V lost 5 bases and J lost 3 bases. The CDR3 is 13 amino acids. Germline-derived CDR1 and CDR2 are SQVTM and ANQGSEA. CDR3 sequence reads: CSVTTGWDYGYTF. The DNA for the CDR3 is TGCAGCGTTACGACAGGGTGGGACTATGGCTACACCTTC.

The rearrangement links TRBV18 to TRBJ1-2, with 10 bases fitting TRBD1. J gave up 4 bases and V 0 bases, and 8 bases lay outside the gene matches. The CDR3 covers 17 residues. Looked up from germline, CDR1 is KGHSH and CDR2 is LQKENI. CDR3 loop: CASSPPGTGVRGYGYTF. In nucleotides, the CDR3 is TGTGCCAGCTCACCACCCGGGACAGGGGTGCGCGGCTATGGCTACACCTTC.

The J gene is TRBJ2-3, the V gene TRBV5-1; tentatively, D is TRBD2 (7 bases). Germline V gives CDR1 SGHRS, CDR2 YFSETQ. The CDR3 runs 15 residues. The germline V and J ends were trimmed by 0 bases and 5 bases, with 13 bases remaining between them. The chain's CDR3 is CASSLVGGRKDTQYF. CDR3 nucleotide sequence: TGCGCCAGCAGCTTGGTGGGGGGGCGCAAAGATACGCAGTATTTT.

V and J are TRBV11-2 and TRBJ2-7; 8 bases are shared with TRBD1. Looked up from germline, CDR1 is SGHAT and CDR2 is FQNNGV. The CDR3 covers 14 residues. J gave up 6 bases and V 1 base, and 5 bases lay outside the gene matches. CDR3 amino acids: CASSLGSGGIEQYF. The DNA of the CDR3 is TGTGCCAGCAGCTTAGGGTCAGGGGGCATCGAGCAGTACTTC. Together with reference TRBV11-2 and TRBJ2-7, the CDR3 gives the full variable domain: EAGVAQSPRYKIIEKRQSVAFWCNPISGHATLYWYQQILGQGPKLLIQFQNNGVVDDSQLPKDRFSAERLKGVDSTLKIQPAKLEDSAVYLCASSLGSGGIEQYFGPGTRLTVT.

This chain uses TRBV3-1 (or the pseudogene TRBV3-2) with TRBJ1-2; 8 nucleotides agree with TRBD1. CDR3 length: 14 amino acids. V shed 5 bases, J shed 4 bases, and the junction held 6 bases outside the gene matches. Germline V CDR1 and CDR2: LGHDT, YNNKEL (reference sequence). CDR3 loop: CASSDTTGAYGYTF. The CDR3 nucleotides read TGTGCCAGCAGCGATACGACAGGGGCCTATGGCTACACCTTC.

A single count supports this clone. For the CDR3, the DNA is TGTGCCAGCAGCTCGGGTGGGGGCCCCGGAAACACCATATATTTT. Its protein is CASSSGGGPGNTIYF. This chain joins TRBV6-5 and TRBJ1-3; possibly TRBD1 for D (6 bases). Trimming shortened V by 6 bases and J by 4 bases, and 16 bases separated the two germline ends. CDR3 size: 15 residues. Germline loops: CDR1 MNHEY, CDR2 SVGAGI.

This clone has a single count. V usage is TRBV19 and J usage is TRBJ1-4, with TRBD1 matching over 7 bases. This CDR3 has 17 residues. V shed 5 bases, J shed 3 bases, and the junction held 12 bases outside the gene matches. Germline V gene data show CDR1 as LNHDA and CDR2 as SQIVND (reference sequence). CDR3 DNA sequence: TGTGCCAGTAGTTCCTCTTCGGCAGGGGGAGCTAATGAAAAACTGTTTTTT. It codes for CASSSSSAGGANEKLFF.

This clone was detected only a few times. J is TRBJ1-6 and V is TRBV11-2, with 9 bases lining up with TRBD1. V shed 5 bases, J shed 7 bases, and the junction held 9 bases outside the gene matches. Germline V gene sequence: CDR1 SGHAT, CDR2 FQNNGV. The CDR3 length is 16 residues. The CDR3 region has the DNA TGTGCCAGCAGCCCCACAAGGGACAGGGCCAATTCACCCCTCCACTTT. This codes for CASSPTRDRANSPLHF.

This rearrangement joins TRBV6-1 to TRBJ1-2; D gene uncertain. CDR3 length: 13 amino acids. The ends were cut back, 3 bases at V and 4 bases at J, with 9 bases in the middle. Germline assignment: CDR1 MNHNS and CDR2 SASEGT. The CDR3 here is CASSDRVGYGYTF. The CDR3 DNA reads as TGTGCCAGCAGTGATCGAGTTGGCTATGGCTACACCTTC.

The chain joins TRBV4-2 to TRBJ1-4, with D possibly TRBD1 on 6 matching bases. Trimming removed 4 bases from V and 5 bases from J, with 11 bases in between. The germline gives CDR1 LGHNA, CDR2 YNFKEQ. The CDR3 extends over 14 amino acids. The DNA of the CDR3 is TGTGCCAGCAGCCGGACAGCCCTGAATGAAAAACTGTTTTTT. Its protein product is CASSRTALNEKLFF.

CDR3 protein: CAISASGGYNEQFF. The CDR3, as DNA: TGTGCCATCAGTGCTAGCGGGGGATACAATGAGCAGTTCTTC. The V and J genes are TRBV10-3 and TRBJ2-1; 10 bases fit TRBD2. J gave up 4 bases and V 4 bases, and 1 base lay outside the gene matches. The CDR3 covers 14 residues. Germline V lookup: CDR1 ENHRY, CDR2 SYGVKD.

This sequence joins TRBV12-5 and TRBJ2-2; 10 bases fit TRBD1. Per germline, CDR1 LGHNT and CDR2 FRNRAP. The CDR3 consists of 16 residues. Trimming removed 6 bases from V and 6 bases from J; junction bases left unmatched: 10. CDR3 nucleotides: TGTGCTAGTGGACCACCCGGGACAGGGGCTTCCGGGGAGCTGTTTTTT. Amino acid sequence: CASGPPGTGASGELFF.

Only one count was recorded for this clone. The chain combines TRBV18 with TRBJ2-7, with 13 positions matching TRBD2. Germline V lookup: CDR1 KGHSH, CDR2 LQKENI. The CDR3 has 18 amino acids. The junction had 7 bases not matched to a gene; V was cut back by 0 bases and J by 2 bases. The CDR3 protein is CASSPPNELAGGPYEQYF. CDR3 DNA: TGTGCCAGCTCACCACCGAATGAACTAGCGGGGGGGCCCTACGAGCAGTACTTC.

This clone was observed once. This chain joins TRBV7-6 and TRBJ2-7; 12 nucleotides line up with TRBD2. V lost 3 bases and J lost 4; bases outside the gene matches: 7. The CDR3 is made up of 16 amino acids. Per germline, CDR1 SGHVS and CDR2 FNYEAQ. Written as DNA, the CDR3 is TGTGCCAGCAGCTTGACCGGGACTAGCGGGTTGTACGAGCAGTACTTC. Translated: CASSLTGTSGLYEQYF. Filled out from reference TRBV7-6 and TRBJ2-7, the complete variable domain reads GAGVSQSPRYKVTKRGQDVALRCDPISGHVSLYWYRQALGQGPEFLTYFNYEAQQDKSGLPNDRFSAERPEGSISTLTIQRTEQRDSAMYRCASSLTGTSGLYEQYFGPGTRLTVT.

The rearrangement joins TRBV5-1 to TRBJ2-7; the match to TRBD1 covers 10 bases. This CDR3 is 14 amino acids long. V lost 3 bases, J lost 4 bases, and 4 bases stayed unmatched. From germline, CDR1 is SGHRS and CDR2 YFSETQ. As DNA, the CDR3 is TGCGCCAGCAGCTCCGGGACAGGGGAGTACGAGCAGTACTTC. This gives the protein CASSSGTGEYEQYF.

This chain uses TRBV4-1 with TRBJ1-5, with D perhaps matching TRBD1 (6 bases). V lost 0 bases, J lost 9 bases, and 21 bases lay in between. The CDR3 loop spans 17 amino acids. Germline lookup yields CDR1 MGHRA and CDR2 YSYEKL. This CDR3 reads CASSQDRGPGQTWPQHF. CDR3 sequence (DNA): TGCGCCAGCAGCCAAGATAGGGGCCCGGGACAAACGTGGCCCCAGCATTTT.

The chain recombines TRBV11-2 with TRBJ2-7; 9 bases match TRBD1. V dropped 3 bases and J dropped 6; count of bases not matched to a gene: 9. Germline assignment: CDR1 SGHAT and CDR2 FQNNGV. The CDR3 covers 15 residues. CDR3 nucleotide sequence: TGTGCCAGCAGCTTTCGGGGACAGGGTGGAGGCGAGCAGTACTTC. Its translation: CASSFRGQGGGEQYF.

This clone has just a few counts. This chain links TRBV18 with TRBJ1-6; TRBD1 agrees at 11 bases. The CDR3 totals 14 residues. The V gene end was trimmed by 9 bases and the J gene end by 11 bases; junction bases not matched to a gene: 9. Germline lookup yields CDR1 KGHSH and CDR2 LQKENI. For the CDR3, the DNA is TGTGCCAGTACTCCGGGACAGGGGGACACACCCCTCCACTTT. This translates into CASTPGQGDTPLHF.

The chain couples TRBV4-2 to TRBJ2-5; 12 bases fit TRBD2. The junction had 9 bases not matched to a gene; V was cut back by 0 bases and J by 4 bases. The CDR3 consists of 18 residues. Germline V CDR1 and CDR2: LGHNA, YNFKEQ. The CDR3 DNA reads as TGTGCCAGCAGCCAAGAGCTAGCGGGGGGGAAGGAGGCAGAGACCCAGTACTTC. As protein: CASSQELAGGKEAETQYF.

This chain connects TRBV19 to TRBJ2-1; D is ambiguous. In germline, CDR1 is LNHDA, CDR2 SQIVND (reference sequence). V was pared by 7 bases and J by 4 bases, with 2 bases between. The CDR3 has 10 amino acids. CDR3: CASTYNEQFF. Written as DNA, the CDR3 is TGTGCCAGTACATACAATGAGCAGTTCTTC.

The CDR3 coding sequence is TGTGCCAGCAGTTCTGGCTGGGGGGGGGAAGCTTTCTTT. This sequence encodes CASSSGWGGEAFF. The chain uses TRBV6-5 and TRBJ1-1; tentative D call: TRBD1 (5 bases). The germline V and J ends were trimmed by 4 bases and 8 bases, with 14 bases remaining between them. Per germline, CDR1 MNHEY and CDR2 SVGAGI. The CDR3 spans 13 residues.

Details on this clone: This same CDR3 is encoded by further DNA sequences in the sample. The chain is built from TRBV20-1 and TRBJ2-3; D might be TRBD1 (6 bases). Germline CDR1 and CDR2: DFQATT and SNEGSKA (reference sequence). The CDR3 is made up of 12 amino acids. V dropped 3 bases and J dropped 4 bases, with 8 bases sitting between them. The CDR3 loop reads CSASQGSDTQYF. The CDR3 region has the DNA TGCAGTGCTAGTCAGGGGTCAGATACGCAGTATTTT.

V gene TRBV6-5 combines with J gene TRBJ2-3; no firm D call. V was cut by 8 bases and J by 4 bases, with 13 bases left in between. The CDR3 runs to 13 residues. Germline assignment: CDR1 MNHEY and CDR2 SVGAGI. This chain's CDR3 is CASVRRIADTQYF. DNA for the CDR3: TGTGCCAGCGTACGGAGAATCGCAGATACGCAGTATTTT.

The chain combines TRBV6-2 or TRBV6-3 with TRBJ2-7; D may be TRBD1 (5 bases). Trimming shortened V by 6 bases and J by 1 base, and 16 bases separated the two germline ends. The CDR3 runs 15 residues. Looked up from germline, CDR1 is MNHEY and CDR2 is SVGEGT. For the CDR3, the DNA is TGTGCCAGCAGCCACTACAGGAGCGATTCCTACGAGCAGTACTTC. This translates into CASSHYRSDSYEQYF.

The chain carries TRBV4-2 and TRBJ2-7, with 7 bases identical to TRBD1. J was trimmed by 5 bases and V by 0 bases; bases with no gene match: 7. The germline V gene encodes CDR1 LGHNA and CDR2 YNFKEQ. The CDR3 loop spans 15 amino acids. The CDR3 sequence is CASSQDGRGFDEQYF. CDR3 bases: TGTGCCAGCAGCCAAGATGGCAGGGGGTTCGACGAGCAGTACTTC.

V usage is TRBV3-1 (or the pseudogene TRBV3-2) and J usage is TRBJ1-2; weak D call: TRBD1 (6 bases). CDR3 size: 14 residues. Germline loops: CDR1 LGHDT, CDR2 YNNKEL (reference sequence). Trimming took off 0 bases at V and 4 bases at J, with 9 bases between the two ends. CDR3 coding DNA: TGTGCCAGCAGCCAAGATACAGGGACCTATGGCTACACCTTC. Its protein is CASSQDTGTYGYTF.

This clone appeared a few times. The chain recombines TRBV5-8 with TRBJ1-1, with 7 bases aligning to TRBD1. Germline trimming cut 4 bases from V and 10 bases from J; bases unmatched to any gene: 13. Germline V gene sequence: CDR1 SGHTS, CDR2 YDEGEE. This CDR3 has 14 residues. In DNA form, the CDR3 reads TGTGCCAGCAGCCCCCCTTTTCGCACAGGGGTAGCTTTCTTT. Translation: CASSPPFRTGVAFF. The full variable domain, in which reference TRBV5-8 and TRBJ1-1 provide the parts outside the CDR3, is EAGVTQSPTHLIKTRGQQATLRCSPISGHTSVYWYQQALGLGLQFLLWYDEGEERNRGNFPPRFSGRQFPNYSSELNVNALELEDSALYLCASSPPFRTGVAFFGQGTRLTVV.

This chain uses TRBV6-1 with TRBJ2-7; tentatively, D is TRBD1 (6 bases). Germline CDR1 reads MNHNS; CDR2 reads SASEGT. The CDR3 consists of 13 residues. The V end was cut by 3 bases, the J end by 2 bases, with 8 bases between. CDR3: CASSDRGAYEQYF. CDR3 coding DNA: TGTGCCAGCAGTGACAGGGGTGCCTACGAGCAGTACTTC.

The V and J genes are TRBV14 and TRBJ2-5, with D possibly TRBD1 on 6 matching bases. The CDR3 consists of 14 residues. The ends were cut back, 2 bases at V and 0 bases at J, with 7 bases in the middle. From germline, CDR1 is SGHDN and CDR2 FVKESK. The DNA for the CDR3 is TGTGCCAGCAGCCAATGGACAGACCAAGAGACCCAGTACTTC. Protein sequence: CASSQWTDQETQYF.